The 25 T cell receptor beta chains below come from one sample, sequenced in a study of Graves' ophthalmopathy and Graves' hyperthyroidism. Scientists amplified the TCR beta CDR3 regions from RNA transcripts. After a first-round RT-PCR with HTBI primers, a second-round multiplex PCR was run. One entry per CDR3 protein, called by TCRdb with MiXCR from the multiplex PCR reads. The repertoire holds 600,000 to 700,000 distinct CDR3 sequences, more than 40% seen once, with over 2.5% in the top ten. Sequencing was done on a sample of peripheral blood. The receptors originated from an adult man with Graves' ophthalmopathy.

This clonotype came up many times. V and J are TRBV5-4 and TRBJ2-7; no clear D gene. The CDR3 runs 14 residues. Germline V lookup: CDR1 SGHNT, CDR2 YYREEE (reference sequence). V was trimmed by 4 bases and J by 2 bases, leaving 13 bases between them. The chain's CDR3 is CASSISDGTYEQYF. CDR3 bases: TGTGCCAGCAGCATATCGGACGGCACCTACGAGCAGTACTTC.

This clonotype was detected many times. The CDR3 region is CASRALGDGYTF. The CDR3 coding sequence is TGTGCCAGCAGGGCATTAGGCGATGGCTACACCTTC. The V and J genes are TRBV2 and TRBJ1-2, with D uncertain. The CDR3 sequence is 12 residues long. The germline V and J ends were trimmed by 6 bases and 6 bases, with 11 bases remaining between them. Germline-derived CDR1 and CDR2 are SNHLY and FYNNEI.

This clonotype occurred once. V and J are TRBV12-3 or TRBV12-4 and TRBJ2-6; 7 bases map to TRBD2. V shed 8 bases, J shed 1 base, and the junction held 11 bases outside the gene matches. CDR3 length: 17 residues. The DNA for the CDR3 is TGTGCCAGCTGCCTTACCGGGAGGATTTCTGGGGCCAACGTCCTGACTTTC. Its translation is CASCLTGRISGANVLTF.

The chain joins TRBV2 to TRBJ1-4; TRBD1 is a possible D gene (6 bases). The CDR3 covers 15 residues. Germline loops: CDR1 SNHLY, CDR2 FYNNEI. V lost 4 bases to trimming and J lost 8 bases, with 17 bases between them. The DNA for the CDR3 is TGTGCCAGCAGTGGGTCCGGGGGGCGCGGCGAAAAACTGTTTTTT. Residues: CASSGSGGRGEKLFF.

This clonotype was seen a handful of times. The CDR3 carries no conserved terminal phenylalanine or tryptophan, so it likely arises from a read error. It is unclear where the CDR3 begins or ends on the DNA, so no DNA is shown, and the CDR3 is as TCRdb lists it. This sequence joins TRBV29-1 and TRBJ1-3. The CDR3 is 12 amino acids in total, end residues counted. Germline assignment: CDR1 SQVTM and CDR2 ANQGSEA. The CDR3 sequence: CSVEDQSSGGNT.

This clonotype has at least ten counts. The chain carries TRBV19 and TRBJ1-5, with D unclear. Germline CDR1 LNHDA, CDR2 SQIVND (reference sequence). The CDR3 spans 12 residues. V lost 5 bases and J lost 7, with 9 bases in between. The CDR3 region is CASSPAGQPQHF. The DNA of the CDR3 is TGTGCCAGTAGTCCCGCCGGGCAGCCCCAGCATTTT. Full variable domain (missing parts from reference TRBV19 and TRBJ1-5): DGGITQSPKYLFRKEGQNVTLSCEQNLNHDAMYWYRQDPGQGLRLIYYSQIVNDFQKGDIAEGYSVSREKKESFPLTVTSAQKNPTAFYLCASSPAGQPQHFGDGTRLSIL.

This chain's CDR3 is CASSSWAHRTEAFF. The CDR3 DNA follows: TGTGCCAGCAGCTCCTGGGCTCATAGGACTGAAGCTTTCTTT. The chain is built from TRBV5-5 and TRBJ1-1, with D unclear. Looked up from germline, CDR1 is SGHKS and CDR2 is YYEKEE (reference sequence). The germline V and J ends were trimmed by 3 bases and 5 bases, with 14 bases remaining between them. The CDR3 is 14 residues long.

This clonotype occurred a few times. Mismatch with germline at one junction end may stem from a read error. The chain joins TRBV4-1 to TRBJ1-1; D gene ambiguous. The CDR3 is 16 amino acids. The germline V gene has CDR1 MGHRA and CDR2 YSYEKL. CDR3: CASSQEGSGAGTEAFF. CDR3 DNA: TGCGCCAGCAGTCAAGAAGGTTCGGGAGCGGGTACTGAAGCTTTCTTT.

This clonotype appeared a few times. The genes are TRBV30 and TRBJ2-7; D perhaps matches TRBD2 (6 bases). V gave up 0 bases and J gave up 3 bases, with 12 bases separating them. Looked up from germline, CDR1 is GTSNPN and CDR2 is SVGIG (reference sequence). This CDR3 is 14 amino acids long. The CDR3 nucleotides are TGTGCCTGGAGTGTGGGTAGCGGTCTCTACGAGCAGTACTTC. Translating gives CAWSVGSGLYEQYF.

Ten or more counts support this clonotype. The chain combines TRBV9 with TRBJ1-4; 7 bases are shared with TRBD1. The CDR3 covers 15 residues. V shed 0 bases, J shed 5 bases, and the junction held 4 bases outside the gene matches. Germline V lookup: CDR1 SGDLS, CDR2 YYNGEE. The CDR3 is CASSVGGTANEKLFF. Written as DNA, the CDR3 is TGTGCCAGCAGCGTAGGGGGGACAGCCAATGAAAAACTGTTTTTT.

Points on this clonotype: A much bigger clone sits one base away, suggesting this may be a read error. The chain combines TRBV7-9 with TRBJ2-5; weak D call: TRBD1 (5 bases). The germline V gene encodes CDR1 SEHNR and CDR2 FQNEAQ (reference sequence). The CDR3 consists of 15 residues. As DNA, the CDR3 is TGTGCCAGCAGCTTAGGGTCAGGGCAAAGAGAGACCCGGTACTTC. It translates to CASSLGSGQRETRYF. Combining the CDR3 with reference TRBV7-9 and TRBJ2-5 gives the whole variable domain DTGVSQNPRHKITKRGQNVTFRCDPISEHNRLYWYRQTLGQGPEFLTYFQNEAQLEKSRLLSDRFSAERPKGSFSTLEIQRTEQGDSAMYLCASSLGSGQRETRYFGPGTRLLVL.

With respect to this clonotype: Compared with germline, one end of the junction differs, possibly owing to a read error. The genes are TRBV12-3 or TRBV12-4 and TRBJ1-5, with D maybe TRBD1 (5 bases). The CDR3 has 15 amino acids. CDR3 loop: CASGLVRGGGQPKHF. The CDR3 DNA follows: TGTGCTAGTGGTTTGGTACGTGGGGGAGGGCAGCCCAAGCATTTT.

The V call is TRBV5-1, the J call TRBJ2-6; 8 bases line up with TRBD1. The CDR3 covers 20 residues. Unmatched junction bases numbered 15, after V lost 4 bases and J lost 0 bases. Germline CDR1 reads SGHRS; CDR2 reads YFSETQ. The chain's CDR3 is CASSILGQGRVSSGANVLTF. Written as DNA, the CDR3 is TGCGCCAGCAGCATTCTCGGACAGGGTAGGGTTAGCTCTGGGGCCAACGTCCTGACTTTC. Full variable domain (outside the CDR3, taken from reference TRBV5-1 and TRBJ2-6): KAGVTQTPRYLIKTRGQQVTLSCSPISGHRSVSWYQQTPGQGLQFLFEYFSETQRNKGNFPGRFSGRQFSNSRSEMNVSTLELGDSALYLCASSILGQGRVSSGANVLTFGAGSRLTVL.

CDR3 sequence reads: CATSVTSALNEQFF. The CDR3 DNA follows: TGTGCCACCAGTGTGACTAGCGCCCTCAATGAGCAGTTCTTC. The chain combines TRBV24-1 with TRBJ2-1; TRBD2 agrees at 8 bases. The CDR3 runs 14 residues. The germline CDR1 and CDR2 sequences are KGHDR and SFDVKD. J was trimmed by 6 bases and V by 5 bases; bases with no gene match: 5.

Here the CDR3 DNA reads TGTGCCTGGAGTGACGTGGACACTGAAGCTTTCTTT. Translation gives CAWSDVDTEAFF. This chain uses TRBV30 with TRBJ1-1; unclear D gene. The CDR3 has 12 residues. CDR1 GTSNPN and CDR2 SVGIG come from the germline V gene (reference sequence). The V end was cut by 1 base, the J end by 3 bases, with 6 bases between.

This clonotype has at least ten counts. The junction shows a germline mismatch at one end, possibly a read error. The chain uses TRBV12-3 or TRBV12-4 and TRBJ1-5; maybe TRBD1 (5 bases). This CDR3 is built from 13 residues. The CDR3 is CASSLGQLNPIVF. The CDR3 DNA reads TGTGCCAGCAGTTTGGGGCAACTGAATCCCATTGTTTTT.

The CDR3 sequence is CASSPEPGQGPYSNQPQHF. CDR3 DNA: TGTGCCAGCAGCCCAGAACCGGGACAGGGACCATATAGCAATCAGCCCCAGCATTTT. J is TRBJ1-5 and V is TRBV7-9, with 9 bases matching TRBD1. V dropped 5 bases and J dropped 0; count of bases not matched to a gene: 14. The CDR3 totals 19 residues. The germline CDR1 and CDR2 sequences are SEHNR and FQNEAQ (reference sequence). Full variable domain (remainder filled in from reference TRBV7-9 and TRBJ1-5): DTGVSQNPRHKITKRGQNVTFRCDPISEHNRLYWYRQTLGQGPEFLTYFQNEAQLEKSRLLSDRFSAERPKGSFSTLEIQRTEQGDSAMYLCASSPEPGQGPYSNQPQHFGDGTRLSIL.

The chain links TRBV6-2 or TRBV6-3 to TRBJ1-6; D possibly corresponds to TRBD1 (5 bases). Looked up from germline, CDR1 is MNHEY and CDR2 is SVGEGT. V was cut by 6 bases and J by 9 bases, with 15 bases left in between. The CDR3 consists of 14 residues. The CDR3 coding sequence is TGTGCCAGCAGCGAAGACGGGAGGGGTTCACCCCTCCACTTT. Translation gives CASSEDGRGSPLHF.

This clonotype has ten or more counts. The chain joins TRBV12-3 or TRBV12-4 to TRBJ2-7, with D unclear. The CDR3 is 14 residues long. V was pared by 8 bases and J by 3 bases, with 17 bases between. CDR3 amino acids: CASGPGSPDYEQYF. The DNA for the CDR3 is TGTGCCAGCGGTCCCGGCTCCCCAGACTACGAGCAGTACTTC.

There are a few counts of this clonotype. The gene calls are TRBV7-3 and TRBJ1-2; a weak D match, TRBD1 (5 bases). This CDR3 contains 15 residues. V lost 1 base to trimming and J lost 2 bases, with 11 bases between them. Germline V CDR1 and CDR2: SGHTA, FQGTGA. The CDR3 sequence: CASSLRAGPNYGYTF. CDR3 nucleotides: TGTGCCAGCAGCTTAAGGGCAGGGCCAAACTATGGCTACACCTTC.

This clonotype was seen many times. This chain joins TRBV12-3 or TRBV12-4 and TRBJ1-5, with D maybe TRBD1 (6 bases). Deletions cut 4 bases from V and 2 bases from J, with 12 bases between. The CDR3 runs 15 residues. The CDR3 reads CASSSRSGGNQPQHF. CDR3 in DNA: TGTGCCAGCAGTTCCAGGTCAGGGGGCAATCAGCCCCAGCATTTT.

For the CDR3, the DNA is TGTGCCAGCAGTTCTCACCAGGGAACCCACGAGCAGTACTTC. Its translation is CASSSHQGTHEQYF. The gene calls are TRBV6-5 and TRBJ2-7; a possible D gene is TRBD1 (5 bases). Per germline, CDR1 MNHEY and CDR2 SVGAGI. The germline V and J ends were trimmed by 4 bases and 5 bases, with 15 bases remaining between them. The CDR3 is made up of 14 amino acids.

This clonotype was recorded at least ten times. V and J are TRBV12-3 or TRBV12-4 and TRBJ2-7; D not resolved. Trimming cost V 2 bases and J 2 bases, with 7 bases left between them. The CDR3 runs to 13 residues. The CDR3 DNA is TGTGCCAGCAGTTTATGGAGACCCTACGAGCAGTACTTC. Its translation: CASSLWRPYEQYF.

This clonotype was counted ten times or more. The rearrangement uses TRBV6-1 and TRBJ1-6; D gene uncertain. The CDR3 is made up of 13 amino acids. The V gene's germline CDR1 is MNHNS and CDR2 SASEGT. The V end lost 1 base, the J end lost 8 bases, and 6 bases lay between the germline ends. CDR3 sequence: CASSEGWDSPLHF. The CDR3, as DNA: TGTGCCAGCAGTGAAGGGTGGGATTCACCCCTCCACTTT.

Many counts were recorded for this clonotype. Its ends do not fully match the called genes, so a read error is possible. The chain links TRBV19 to TRBJ1-1; 8 bases are a match to TRBD1. The V gene's germline CDR1 is LNHDA and CDR2 SQIVND (reference sequence). There are 12 residues in the CDR3. The CDR3 region is CASSGSGGLPEF. CDR3 nucleotides: TGTGCCAGTAGTGGGTCAGGGGGCCTACCTGAATTT.